What follows are 20 T cell receptor beta chains derived from one specimen sequenced in a study of cytomegalovirus exposure and HLA in healthy donors. PCR involved 60 Vbeta and 13 Jbeta primers. The data were produced by immunoSEQ multiplex PCR, yet TCRdb's version contains in-frame clones alone and is incomplete. Of roughly 150,000 clones in the sample, 60% to 80% were seen once. The sequenced material came from PBMCs. The receptors were sampled from a man aged 50 to 60 in good health and CMV-seropositive.

This clone was seen a few times. This chain connects TRBV29-1 to TRBJ2-1; D remains ambiguous. The V gene's germline CDR1 is SQVTM and CDR2 ANQGSEA. With 1 base removed from V and 5 bases from J, the gap between germline ends came to 9 bases. This CDR3 spans 13 amino acids. The CDR3 nucleotides are TGCAGCGTTGAAGTCTCTGTTAACAATGAGCAGTTCTTC. Protein sequence: CSVEVSVNNEQFF.

The chain combines TRBV19 with TRBJ1-6; D is uncertain. The V end lost 1 base, the J end lost 6 bases, and 13 bases lay between the germline ends. CDR3 length: 16 residues. CDR1 and CDR2 from the germline V gene are LNHDA and SQIVND (reference sequence). The CDR3 sequence: CASSIGPQFGNSPLHF. CDR3 sequence (DNA): TGTGCCAGTAGTATAGGCCCGCAGTTTGGTAATTCACCCCTCCACTTT.

The chain has TRBV4-2 and TRBJ2-7; TRBD1 matches 8 bases. This CDR3 is 14 amino acids long. Trimming removed 0 bases from V and 3 bases from J; junction bases left unmatched: 1. CDR1 and CDR2 (germline): LGHNA, YNFKEQ. CDR3 bases: TGTGCCAGCAGCCAAGATGGACAGGGCTACGAGCAGTACTTC. Translating gives CASSQDGQGYEQYF.

V usage is TRBV9 and J usage is TRBJ1-2, with D possibly matching TRBD1 (5 bases). The CDR3 has 15 amino acids. V was trimmed by 0 bases and J by 3 bases, leaving 12 bases between them. Germline CDR1 SGDLS, CDR2 YYNGEE. CDR3 region: CASSVAVGGDYGYTF. In DNA, the CDR3 is TGTGCCAGCAGCGTAGCTGTTGGGGGGGACTATGGCTACACCTTC.

This chain links TRBV6-5 with TRBJ1-4; 8 bases align to TRBD1. The ends lost 2 bases at V and 8 bases at J; junction bases unmatched: 4. The CDR3 has 14 amino acids. The germline V gene encodes CDR1 MNHEY and CDR2 SVGAGI. CDR3 nucleotides: TGTGCCAGCAGTTACGGACAGGGAGCCGAAAAACTGTTTTTT. It encodes CASSYGQGAEKLFF.

This chain uses TRBV11-2 with TRBJ1-1; D is perhaps TRBD1 (5 bases). The CDR3 consists of 14 residues. V was shortened by 3 bases and J by 1 base, with 9 bases between the two germline ends. Germline CDR1 SGHAT, CDR2 FQNNGV. The CDR3 protein is CASSLNQGNTEAFF. CDR3 nucleotide sequence: TGTGCCAGCAGCTTGAATCAGGGGAACACTGAAGCTTTCTTT. The full variable domain, its missing parts supplied by reference TRBV11-2 and TRBJ1-1, is EAGVAQSPRYKIIEKRQSVAFWCNPISGHATLYWYQQILGQGPKLLIQFQNNGVVDDSQLPKDRFSAERLKGVDSTLKIQPAKLEDSAVYLCASSLNQGNTEAFFGQGTRLTVV.

V gene TRBV7-6 combines with J gene TRBJ2-7; 8 bases match TRBD1. Germline CDR1 is SGHVS and CDR2 is FNYEAQ. This CDR3 has 15 residues. Trimming cost V 3 bases and J 4 bases; bases outside gene matches: 8. CDR3 loop: CASSFGQGPGYEQYF. The CDR3 region has the DNA TGTGCCAGCAGCTTCGGACAGGGACCCGGGTACGAGCAGTACTTC.

This chain connects TRBV4-3 to TRBJ1-1, with no clear D. V was clipped by 1 base and J by 1 base, with 13 bases between them. CDR1 LGHNA and CDR2 YSLEER come from the germline V gene. CDR3 length: 16 amino acids. The CDR3 region is CASSQGPARRNTEAFF. CDR3 bases: TGCGCCAGCAGCCAAGGCCCCGCCAGGCGGAACACTGAAGCTTTCTTT.

Of note for this clone: A junction end diverges from the germline sequence, so it may reflect a read error. The chain carries TRBV5-4 and TRBJ2-1; D is uncertain. Germline V gene lookup returns CDR1 SGHNT and CDR2 YYREEE (reference sequence). The CDR3 length is 16 residues. The CDR3 region is CASSLGSLQVYNGQFF. CDR3 in DNA: TGTGCCAGCAGCTTGGGTAGCCTCCAAGTCTACAATGGGCAGTTCTTC.

The genes are TRBV18 and TRBJ1-1, with D possibly TRBD1 on 6 matching bases. The CDR3 is 13 residues long. Trimming cost V 3 bases and J 4 bases, with 9 bases left between them. From germline, CDR1 is KGHSH and CDR2 LQKENI. The CDR3 reads CASSPTGSTEAFF. The CDR3 DNA reads TGTGCCAGCTCACCTACAGGGAGCACTGAAGCTTTCTTT.

The chain employs TRBV28 and TRBJ1-4; TRBD1 matches 7 bases. The CDR3 sequence is 14 residues long. The ends lost 2 bases at V and 6 bases at J; junction bases unmatched: 3. Germline CDR1 reads MDHEN; CDR2 reads SYDVKM. The CDR3 DNA is TGTGCCAGCAGTTTAGTCGGGACAGATGAAAAACTGTTTTTT. Protein sequence: CASSLVGTDEKLFF.

The chain is built from TRBV5-6 and TRBJ1-5; TRBD1 matches 7 bases. Germline CDR1 and CDR2: SGHDT and YYEEEE. CDR3 length: 14 residues. The V segment lost 0 bases and the J segment 6 bases; nucleotides outside the gene matches: 3. The DNA for the CDR3 is TGTGCCAGCAGCTTGGGGACAGGTCCTCAGCCCCAGCATTTT. It is translated as CASSLGTGPQPQHF.

This chain connects TRBV4-3 to TRBJ1-4; 7 bases line up with TRBD1. J lost 6 bases, V lost 3 bases, and 7 bases had no gene match. The CDR3 runs 15 residues. Germline V gene data show CDR1 as LGHNA and CDR2 as YSLEER. CDR3 residues: CASSQERDSYEKLFF. CDR3 sequence (DNA): TGCGCCAGCAGCCAGGAACGGGACAGCTATGAAAAACTGTTTTTT.

The chain recombines TRBV7-2 with TRBJ2-1, with 9 bases fitting TRBD2. Germline V gene lookup returns CDR1 SGHTA and CDR2 FQGNSA. V lost 4 bases to trimming and J lost 2 bases; unmatched junction nucleotides: 3. This CDR3 comprises 15 residues. The CDR3: CASSYAGGPYNEQFF. The CDR3 DNA reads TGTGCCAGCAGCTATGCGGGGGGGCCCTACAATGAGCAGTTCTTC. The complete variable domain, with remaining parts taken from reference TRBV7-2 and TRBJ2-1, reads GAGVSQSPSNKVTEKGKDVELRCDPISGHTALYWYRQSLGQGLEFLIYFQGNSAPDKSGLPSDRFSAERTGGSVSTLTIQRTQQEDSAVYLCASSYAGGPYNEQFFGPGTRLTVL.

The chain combines TRBV7-7 with TRBJ1-5; tentatively, D is TRBD1 (5 bases). The germline gives CDR1 SSHAT, CDR2 FNYEAQ (reference sequence). The CDR3 is 16 residues long. CDR3 DNA sequence: TGTGCTCGAATTACCAGGACACCAAATAGCAATCAGCCCCAGCATTTT. Its translation is CARITRTPNSNQPQHF.

The V call is TRBV7-2, the J call TRBJ2-1; 11 nucleotides align to TRBD2. This CDR3 is built from 17 residues. V was clipped by 5 bases and J by 7 bases; unmatched bases: 13. The germline V gene encodes CDR1 SGHTA and CDR2 FQGNSA. The CDR3 nucleotides are TGTGCCAGCAGCCCATCCCTTAGCGGGGGGGCCTGGAATGAGCAGTTCTTC. Its translation is CASSPSLSGGAWNEQFF. Based on the CDR3 plus reference TRBV7-2 and TRBJ2-1, the full variable domain is GAGVSQSPSNKVTEKGKDVELRCDPISGHTALYWYRQSLGQGLEFLIYFQGNSAPDKSGLPSDRFSAERTGGSVSTLTIQRTQQEDSAVYLCASSPSLSGGAWNEQFFGPGTRLTVL.

This clone was found a few times. The CDR3 is CASSFGHPRDTQYF. The CDR3 DNA sequence: TGCGCCAGCAGCTTTGGGCACCCCAGGGATACGCAGTATTTT. V usage is TRBV5-1 and J usage is TRBJ2-3; D is undetermined. V dropped 2 bases and J dropped 6 bases, with 13 bases sitting between them. The CDR3 loop spans 14 amino acids. The germline gives CDR1 SGHRS, CDR2 YFSETQ.

The rearrangement links TRBV12-5 to TRBJ2-5, with 8 positions matching TRBD1. V lost 4 bases, J lost 4 bases, and 8 bases stayed unmatched. The CDR3 is 15 residues long. Germline-derived CDR1 and CDR2 are LGHNT and FRNRAP. CDR3 sequence: CASGSLTGGLETQYF. DNA of the CDR3: TGTGCTAGTGGTTCCCTTACAGGGGGTTTAGAGACCCAGTACTTC.

V usage is TRBV29-1 and J usage is TRBJ2-1; possibly TRBD1 for D (6 bases). CDR3 length: 15 residues. Between the trimmed V and J ends, which lost 8 bases and 7 bases, there was a span of 24 bases. CDR1 SQVTM and CDR2 ANQGSEA come from the germline V gene. In DNA, the CDR3 is TGCAGCATTGCTTCAACAGGGCACCCGGGAAATGAGCAGTTCTTC. Its protein product is CSIASTGHPGNEQFF.

This clone appeared once. This chain links TRBV28 with TRBJ1-1; a possible D gene is TRBD1 (5 bases). Deletions cut 8 bases from V and 0 bases from J, with 19 bases between. Germline V gene lookup returns CDR1 MDHEN and CDR2 SYDVKM. This CDR3 is built from 16 residues. CDR3 protein: CASPGLRGEMNTEAFF. In DNA form, the CDR3 reads TGTGCCAGCCCCGGGCTCCGGGGGGAAATGAACACTGAAGCTTTCTTT. Using reference TRBV28 and TRBJ1-1 for the parts outside the CDR3, the full variable domain is DVKVTQSSRYLVKRTGEKVFLECVQDMDHENMFWYRQDPGLGLRLIYFSYDVKMKEKGDIPEGYSVSREKKERFSLILESASTNQTSMYLCASPGLRGEMNTEAFFGQGTRLTVV.